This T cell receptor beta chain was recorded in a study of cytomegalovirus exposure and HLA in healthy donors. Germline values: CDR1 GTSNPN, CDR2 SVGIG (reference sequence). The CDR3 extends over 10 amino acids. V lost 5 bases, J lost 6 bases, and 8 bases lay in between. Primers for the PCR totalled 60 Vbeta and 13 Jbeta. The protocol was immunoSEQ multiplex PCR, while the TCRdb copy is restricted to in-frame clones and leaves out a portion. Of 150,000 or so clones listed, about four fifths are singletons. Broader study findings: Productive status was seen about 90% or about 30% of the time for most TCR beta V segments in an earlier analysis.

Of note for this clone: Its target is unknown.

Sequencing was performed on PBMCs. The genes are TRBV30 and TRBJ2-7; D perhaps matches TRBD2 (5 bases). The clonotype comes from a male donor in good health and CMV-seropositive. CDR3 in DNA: TGTGCCTGGGGCGGGTCCGAGCAGTACTTC. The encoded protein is CAWGGSEQYF.